The entry that follows covers one T cell receptor beta chain sequence. This sample is drawn from a study of control samples from healthy donors and cancer patients. The CDR3 is 14 amino acids. V lost 6 bases and J lost 10, with 16 bases in between. CDR1 is MNHEY, CDR2 SVGAGI, per germline. Sequencing was performed with immunoSEQ multiplex PCR; in TCRdb, only in-frame clones are kept and a portion is missing. The sample carries tens of thousands of clones, approximately 90% recorded once. This sequence was found in a man aged 50 to 60 in good health. The sequenced material came from blood. The genes are TRBV6-5 and TRBJ1-6, with D uncertain. Here the CDR3 DNA reads TGTGCCAGCAGCCTGCTGCGGACTCAATCACCCCTCCACTTT. Amino acids: CASSLLRTQSPLHF.